This T cell receptor (beta chain) came from a study of control samples from healthy donors and cancer patients (dated by TCRdb to the early 2020s). As regards this clone: Its antigen remains unidentified. Per-base qualities were not stored, and no clone one base away is much larger.

The junction carries 16 bases between V and J, which are trimmed by 5 bases and 3 bases respectively. The CDR3 sequence holds 15 residues, the cysteine and phenylalanine included. The only DNA kept is the CDR3, 45 bases in frame from the first base. The germline V gene supplies CDR1 MDHEN and CDR2 SYDVKM. The library was prepared using the immunoSEQ multiplex PCR assay. TCRdb took this table from immuneACCESS and kept in-frame rearrangements with V and J called. Such tables lack part of the clones; where checked against another copy, unresolved V genes explain under half of the gap, and the rest is unexplained. Within this sample are roughly 120,000 clones, with roughly 84% of them counted one time only. The ten biggest clones cover approximately 3.2% of the sample.

In this chain, TRBV28 is recombined with TRBJ1-2; TRBD1 is a weak D gene call, 6 bases matching. Material for sequencing was blood. This receptor was obtained from a man aged 45-65 years in good health. The CDR3 has the sequence CASSGGAGSDYGYTF. The bases are TGTGCCAGCAGTGGGGGGGCAGGTTCCGACTATGGCTACACCTTC.